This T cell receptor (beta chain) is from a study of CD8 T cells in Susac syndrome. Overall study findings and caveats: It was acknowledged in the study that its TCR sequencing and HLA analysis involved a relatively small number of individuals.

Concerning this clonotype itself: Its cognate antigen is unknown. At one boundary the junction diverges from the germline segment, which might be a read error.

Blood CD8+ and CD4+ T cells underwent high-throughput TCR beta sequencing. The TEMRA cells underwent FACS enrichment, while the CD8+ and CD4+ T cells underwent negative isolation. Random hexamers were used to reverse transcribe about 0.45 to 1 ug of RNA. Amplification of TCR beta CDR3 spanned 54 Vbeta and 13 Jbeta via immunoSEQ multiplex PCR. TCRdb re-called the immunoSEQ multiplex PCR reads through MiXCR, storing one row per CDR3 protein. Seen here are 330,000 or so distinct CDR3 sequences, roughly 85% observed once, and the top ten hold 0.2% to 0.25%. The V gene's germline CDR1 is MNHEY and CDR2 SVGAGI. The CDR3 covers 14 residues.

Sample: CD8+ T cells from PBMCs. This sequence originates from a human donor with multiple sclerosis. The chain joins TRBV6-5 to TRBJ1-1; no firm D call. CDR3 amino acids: CASSYSAGNSEAFF. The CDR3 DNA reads TGTGCCAGCAGTTACTCGGCTGGGAACTCTGAAGCTTTCTTT.